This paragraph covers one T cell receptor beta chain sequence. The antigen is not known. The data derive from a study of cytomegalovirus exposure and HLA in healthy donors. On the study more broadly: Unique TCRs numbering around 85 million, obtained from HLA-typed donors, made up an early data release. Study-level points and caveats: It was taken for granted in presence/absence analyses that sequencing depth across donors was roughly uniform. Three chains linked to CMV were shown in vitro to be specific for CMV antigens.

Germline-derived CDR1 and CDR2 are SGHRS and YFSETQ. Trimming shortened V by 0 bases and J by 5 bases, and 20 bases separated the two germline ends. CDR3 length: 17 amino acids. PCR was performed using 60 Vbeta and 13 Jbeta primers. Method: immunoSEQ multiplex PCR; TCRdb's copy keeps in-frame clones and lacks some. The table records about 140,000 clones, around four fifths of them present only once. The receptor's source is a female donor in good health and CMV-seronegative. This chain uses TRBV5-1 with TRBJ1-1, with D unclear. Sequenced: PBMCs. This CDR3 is CASSLAGGRDQKTEAFF. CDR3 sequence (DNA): TGCGCCAGCAGCTTGGCCGGAGGCCGCGACCAGAAGACTGAAGCTTTCTTT.